This entry lists 20 T cell receptor beta chains sequenced from one sample in a study of CD8 T cells in ankylosing spondylitis. Findings of the study overall: Roughly 8 highly homologous variants formed a TCR beta motif that appeared characteristic of ankylosing spondylitis blood.

TCRdb itself ran the 5' RACE reads through MiXCR, one entry per CDR3 protein. The sample has a few hundred thousand distinct CDR3 sequences; approximately 17% are singletons. Antigens of these TCRs are unknown. Input material: blood, either unsorted or a sorted T cell fraction (not recorded which). The receptors here all came from a male donor with ankylosing spondylitis.

This clonotype was observed a handful of times. The chain uses TRBV7-2 and TRBJ2-3, with 9 bases that match TRBD2. Germline values: CDR1 SGHTA, CDR2 FQGNSA. This CDR3 spans 15 amino acids. V trimming: 3 bases; J trimming: 5 bases; junction bases outside the gene matches: 6. This chain's CDR3 is CASSFRGRAEDTQYF. The CDR3 DNA reads as TGTGCCAGCAGCTTTCGCGGGAGGGCCGAAGATACGCAGTATTTT.

Points on this clonotype: At one of its ends the junction is not consistent with the germline gene, which may arise from a read error. This chain links TRBV4-2 with TRBJ1-4; 8 positions agree with TRBD1. The germline gives CDR1 LGHNA, CDR2 YNFKEQ. This CDR3 has 17 amino acids. The CDR3 coding sequence is TGTGCCAGCAGCCCTAGGTGGCAGGGGGCAACTAATGAAAGACTGTTTTTT. Amino acid sequence: CASSPRWQGATNERLFF.

The chain combines TRBV11-3 with TRBJ2-2, with TRBD2 identical over 7 bases. J was trimmed by 2 bases and V by 1 base; bases with no gene match: 4. The germline gives CDR1 SGHNT, CDR2 YENEEA. This CDR3 contains 16 residues. DNA for the CDR3: TGTGCCAGCAGCTTAGCACAGCGGGGTAACACCGGGGAGCTGTTTTTT. Its protein product is CASSLAQRGNTGELFF. The full variable domain, rest sourced from reference TRBV11-3 and TRBJ2-2, is EAGVVQSPRYKIIEKKQPVAFWCNPISGHNTLYWYLQNLGQGPELLIRYENEEAVDDSQLPKDRFSAERLKGVDSTLKIQPAELGDSAVYLCASSLAQRGNTGELFFGEGSRLTVL.

The chain uses TRBV20-1 and TRBJ2-7; 7 positions agree with TRBD2. Germline-derived CDR1 and CDR2 are DFQATT and SNEGSKA (reference sequence). V lost 5 bases, J lost 0 bases, and 7 bases stayed unmatched. The CDR3 is 14 residues long. The CDR3 DNA follows: TGCAGTGCTCCCTTGCGGGAGAGCTCCTACGAGCAGTACTTC. This encodes CSAPLRESSYEQYF.

This clonotype came up a few times. V gene TRBV9 combines with J gene TRBJ1-4; 8 bases align to TRBD1. CDR1 SGDLS and CDR2 YYNGEE come from the germline V gene. V lost 3 bases, J lost 5 bases, and 3 bases stayed unmatched. This CDR3 spans 14 amino acids. CDR3 sequence: CASSGGTGNEKLFF. DNA for the CDR3: TGTGCCAGCAGCGGAGGGACAGGCAATGAAAAACTGTTTTTT.

This clonotype was counted a few times. The V and J genes are TRBV5-1 and TRBJ1-6; D unclear. In germline, CDR1 is SGHRS, CDR2 YFSETQ. The CDR3 sequence is 15 residues long. V lost 0 bases, J lost 9 bases, and 13 bases lay in between. Here the CDR3 DNA reads TGCGCCAGCAGCTTGGAAGGAAGCCCTGGTTCACCCCTCCACTTT. Amino acids: CASSLEGSPGSPLHF.

There are a few counts of this clonotype. The V call is TRBV2, the J call TRBJ1-1; TRBD1 is a possible D gene (6 bases). The CDR3 runs 19 residues. Looked up from germline, CDR1 is SNHLY and CDR2 is FYNNEI. Trimming removed 3 bases at V and 0 bases at J, with 23 bases between. The CDR3 reads CASSEGGHLMGRLNTEAFF. CDR3 bases: TGTGCCAGCAGTGAGGGGGGACACCTTATGGGCCGATTGAACACTGAAGCTTTCTTT.

This chain connects TRBV6-2 or TRBV6-3 to TRBJ1-1, with 8 bases matching TRBD1. This CDR3 region has 15 residues. The V segment lost 6 bases and the J segment 0 bases; nucleotides outside the gene matches: 6. From germline, CDR1 is MNHEY and CDR2 SVGEGT. The CDR3 DNA is TGTGCCAGCAGACCGACAGGGGTGATGAACACTGAAGCTTTCTTT. It is translated as CASRPTGVMNTEAFF.

V gene TRBV25-1 combines with J gene TRBJ2-7, with D tentatively TRBD2 (6 bases). Trimming shortened V by 3 bases and J by 3 bases, and 6 bases separated the two germline ends. The length of the CDR3 is 12 residues. The V gene's germline CDR1 is MGHDK and CDR2 SYGVNS. DNA of the CDR3: TGTGCCAGCAGTGAGGAGGGCTACGAGCAGTACTTC. Protein product: CASSEEGYEQYF.

This clonotype was observed a handful of times. The V gene is TRBV6-5, the J gene TRBJ2-7; TRBD1 aligns across 10 bases. This CDR3 has 15 residues. Germline V gene lookup returns CDR1 MNHEY and CDR2 SVGAGI. J gave up 4 bases and V 4 bases, and 7 bases lay outside the gene matches. CDR3 nucleotides: TGTGCCAGCAGTTCCCCGGGACAGGGGCGGTACGAGCAGTACTTC. This codes for CASSSPGQGRYEQYF.

This clonotype was counted only a few times. The chain couples TRBV10-3 to TRBJ1-2; D is uncertain. V lost 4 bases and J lost 2, with 8 bases in between. The germline CDR1 and CDR2 sequences are ENHRY and SYGVKD. The CDR3 length is 13 residues. CDR3 amino acids: CAISAPANYGYTF. The CDR3 nucleotides read TGTGCCATCAGTGCCCCGGCCAACTATGGCTACACCTTC.

This clonotype was found a few times. In DNA form, the CDR3 reads TGTGCCAGCAGCCAAGGGCGGGGGACCGGGGAGCTGTTTTTT. Protein product: CASSQGRGTGELFF. V and J are TRBV3-1 and TRBJ2-2, with TRBD2 matching over 7 bases. The CDR3 length is 14 residues. V lost 1 base and J lost 5; bases outside the gene matches: 1. Germline V gene data show CDR1 as LGHDT and CDR2 as YNNKEL (reference sequence).

A few counts support this clonotype. The J gene is TRBJ2-2, the V gene TRBV20-1, with TRBD1 identical over 7 bases. This CDR3 comprises 15 residues. Germline V gene sequence: CDR1 DFQATT, CDR2 SNEGSKA (reference sequence). The junction had 8 bases not matched to a gene; V was cut back by 5 bases and J by 2 bases. CDR3 DNA: TGCAGTGCTGGCCCCGGGACAGTCAACACCGGGGAGCTGTTTTTT. Its translation is CSAGPGTVNTGELFF.

At least ten counts were recorded for this clonotype. The chain joins TRBV18 to TRBJ1-1; no definite D call. Per the germline V gene, CDR1 is KGHSH and CDR2 is LQKENI. The CDR3 is made up of 14 amino acids. V was shortened by 1 base and J by 0 bases, with 6 bases between the two germline ends. CDR3 residues: CASSPRGMNTEAFF. CDR3 nucleotides: TGTGCCAGCTCACCACGGGGAATGAACACTGAAGCTTTCTTT.

The J gene is TRBJ2-1, the V gene TRBV6-5; tentative D call: TRBD1 (7 bases). The germline gives CDR1 MNHEY, CDR2 SVGAGI. The CDR3 has 15 amino acids. The V and J ends lost 4 bases and 7 bases respectively, with 17 bases between them. The CDR3, as DNA: TGTGCCAGCAGTTCAGGGGGGCGAGGGGATAATGAGCAGTTCTTC. It encodes CASSSGGRGDNEQFF.

In this sample, this clonotype turned up many times. This rearrangement joins TRBV5-1 to TRBJ2-6; D unresolved. Deletions cut 3 bases from V and 0 bases from J, with 7 bases between. The germline gives CDR1 SGHRS, CDR2 YFSETQ. CDR3 length: 15 amino acids. Here the CDR3 DNA reads TGCGCCAGCAGCTCAAGGTCCTCTGGGGCCAACGTCCTGACTTTC. Encoded protein: CASSSRSSGANVLTF.

This sequence joins TRBV7-2 and TRBJ2-1; 8 nucleotides align to TRBD2. The CDR3 spans 15 residues. CDR1 is SGHTA, CDR2 FQGNSA, per germline. Trimming took 4 bases from V and 8 from J; bases not matched to a gene: 10. Written as DNA, the CDR3 is TGTGCCAGCAGCTCAAGACGGGAGGGCCCTCATGAGCAGTTCTTC. As protein: CASSSRREGPHEQFF.

J is TRBJ1-1 and V is TRBV5-6; D gene unclear. The V gene lost 4 bases and the J gene lost 0 bases, with 10 bases spanning the gap. The CDR3 loop spans 14 amino acids. The germline V gene has CDR1 SGHDT and CDR2 YYEEEE. The CDR3, as DNA: TGTGCCAGCAGCCTGACGATAGTGAACACTGAAGCTTTCTTT. This codes for CASSLTIVNTEAFF. The full variable domain, in which reference TRBV5-6 and TRBJ1-1 provide the parts outside the CDR3, is DAGVTQSPTHLIKTRGQQVTLRCSPKSGHDTVSWYQQALGQGPQFIFQYYEEEERQRGNFPDRFSGHQFPNYSSELNVNALLLGDSALYLCASSLTIVNTEAFFGQGTRLTVV.

This clonotype was detected only a few times. The chain joins TRBV28 to TRBJ1-6; D is unresolved. The germline CDR1 and CDR2 sequences are MDHEN and SYDVKM. Trimming left V 3 bases short and J 0 bases short, with 9 bases between. The CDR3 spans 16 residues. The CDR3 here is CASSFLSVSYNSPLHF. CDR3 nucleotide sequence: TGTGCCAGCAGTTTTCTATCGGTCTCCTATAATTCACCCCTCCACTTT.

V usage is TRBV27 and J usage is TRBJ2-5; 7 bases agree with TRBD1. The J segment lost 5 bases and the V segment lost 4 bases, leaving 13 bases of the junction unmatched. Germline V gene data show CDR1 as MNHEY and CDR2 as SMNVEV (reference sequence). The CDR3 is 16 amino acids. CDR3 DNA: TGTGCCAGCAGTTACCGCCTCACAGGGGAGACGGAGACCCAGTACTTC. This translates into CASSYRLTGETETQYF.